The sequence of this T cell receptor beta chain was determined in a study of beta chain features in type 1 diabetes (dated by TCRdb to the late 2010s). At the level of the whole study: Patients and healthy donors did not differ in mean age, gender distribution, total cell number or subset yield. In the study, TCRB repertoires of sorted circulating CD4+ T cell subsets from recently diagnosed type 1 diabetes patients were compared with those of matched healthy donors. A total of roughly 99 million sorted cells were examined across all samples, and the number of cells per subset was strongly correlated with RNA yield. Whereas all 30 or so donors provided naive and central memory subsets, regulatory and stem cell-like memory subsets were isolated from just 8 patients and roughly 8 healthy donors. Beyond this particular receptor, the publication reports: In all four CD4+ subsets, TCRB CDR3 length was moderately but significantly shorter in type 1 diabetes patients. PCR may preferentially amplify shorter templates, but because patient and control samples were amplified and corrected together, any resulting skew would affect both groups equally. Because cDNA was sequenced instead of genomic DNA, activated cells with high expression could be over-represented, although the groups did not differ in activation or CD3 levels. Naive, central memory and regulatory TCRB repertoires appeared more similar among patients than among healthy donors. Patients with type 1 diabetes made fewer insertions and deleted more nucleotides at VDJ recombination sites, implying thymic rearrangement abnormalities. Because small numbers of individuals were included in the HLA sub-analyses, any influence of HLA type on TCRB rearrangement was left unresolved.

This clone has a handful of counts. It lacks a known antigen. No base qualities exist here, and no much larger clone lies one base off it. Each donor gave one peripheral blood draw, approximately 0.11 L on average, collected into heparinised tubes. A BD FACSAria II was used to sort naive, central memory, regulatory and stem cell-like memory CD4+ T cells with a panel that included CD45RO, CCR7, CD25, CD127, CD95 and CD27. A purity above 95% was achieved for all sorted populations. PBMCs were separated immediately by Lymphoprep density gradient centrifugation and were stained directly, without being cultured. Samples were stained and sorted in pairs, with one healthy donor and one patient per experiment, so that batch effects were minimized. The High Capacity cDNA Reverse Transcription Kit was used to reverse transcribe all of the isolated RNA, meaning that expressed TCRB transcripts were what got sequenced. Deep immunoSEQ sequencing was applied to naive, central memory and regulatory T cell samples, giving an average of roughly 3.5 million total reads per sample. Sorted cells were lysed in RLT buffer, and RNA was extracted using DNase-treated RNeasy Micro or Mini kits according to cell number. Each cell subset was processed on its own to prevent cross-contamination, while patient and healthy donor samples were processed together. TCRB sequences were amplified from cDNA with the immunoSEQ multiplex PCR, producing 87-bp fragments spanning the CDR3 region. Sequencing of the amplicons was done on the Illumina HiSeq platform. The paper's processing steps were these. PCR bias was computationally corrected using synthetic template baselines, reads within Hamming distance 2 were collapsed, and singletons that could not be merged were discarded. Reads were aligned against IMGT to assign V, D and J genes, CDR3 length and insertions or deletions at six rearrangement sites. Within each subset, clonotype counts were normalized to the number of sorted cells before true diversity and Gini coefficients were calculated with the tcR R package. The overlap coefficient, calculated on TCRB nucleotide sequences, was used to measure repertoire sharing. Out-of-frame TCRB sequences from naive cells were analyzed as a proxy for the pre-selection repertoire. TCRdb took over this immuneACCESS table, retaining in-frame rearrangements with V and J assigned. Such tables are incomplete; in checked studies, under half of the missing clones stem from an unresolved V gene, and the remainder is unexplained. The DNA was the basis for D and trimming; V, J and clone size are from that table. This sample lists hundreds of thousands of clones; 11% to 15% were detected once. The top ten hold around 0.04% of the sample.

Its CDR3 holds 12 amino acids, cysteine through phenylalanine. CDR3 DNA only is kept here, 36 bases in frame from base 1. CDR1 and CDR2, per the germline V gene (reference sequence), are GTSNPN and SVGIG. V sheds 0 bases and J sheds 6 bases, leaving 9 bases between their ends. The source is a man between 18 and 29 years old with type 1 diabetes. The V and J genes are TRBV30 and TRBJ2-7, with the D call perhaps TRBD1 or TRBD2, as 5 bases match in each case. Source material: naive CD4+ T cells from blood. The cell subset or site label of this sample denotes: true naive CD4+ T cells. The CDR3 amino acid sequence is: CAWSVRGPEQYF. The nucleotide sequence is given as TGTGCCTGGAGTGTACGGGGCCCCGAGCAGTACTTC.